A single sample gave rise to the 24 T cell receptor beta chains below, sequenced in a study of graft-versus-host responses after intestinal transplantation. The assay was immunoSEQ multiplex PCR, and TCRdb's table has in-frame clones only and misses some. The sample records 13,000 to 15,000 clones, about 36% being singletons. The sequenced sample was alloreactive CD4+ T cells from a mixed lymphocyte reaction culture, obtained before intestinal transplant. The subset was: CFSE-low proliferating T cells sorted from roughly 6-day pre-transplant mixed lymphocyte reaction (GvH or HvG direction). The receptors shown here come from a human patient who received an intestinal transplant.

The CDR3 DNA sequence: TGCGCCAGCAGCCGAGAACCGGGACAGGGCTACGAGCAGTACTTC. Amino acids: CASSREPGQGYEQYF. The chain uses TRBV4-3 and TRBJ2-7; TRBD1 agrees at 9 bases. CDR1 is LGHNA, CDR2 YSLEER, per germline. Trimming at V came to 4 bases and at J to 3 bases, leaving 7 bases not matched to a gene. The CDR3 contains 15 residues.

This clone was seen only a few times. The chain uses TRBV11-2 and TRBJ2-6; a weak D match, TRBD2 (6 bases). The CDR3 length is 15 residues. Germline CDR1 is SGHAT and CDR2 is FQNNGV. V lost 2 bases and J lost 4, with 9 bases in between. The CDR3 sequence: CASSLTGVGANVLTF. The CDR3 coding sequence is TGTGCCAGCAGCTTAACGGGGGTCGGGGCCAACGTCCTGACTTTC.

J is TRBJ1-3 and V is TRBV9; D may be TRBD1 (5 bases). Germline V CDR1 and CDR2: SGDLS, YYNGEE. The CDR3 totals 14 residues. V lost 4 bases to trimming and J lost 4 bases, with 12 bases between them. This CDR3 reads CASSTMGGGNTIYF. CDR3 DNA: TGTGCCAGCAGCACAATGGGGGGGGGAAACACCATATATTTT.

This rearrangement joins TRBV7-2 to TRBJ1-5; D is uncertain. The germline CDR1 and CDR2 sequences are SGHTA and FQGNSA. The CDR3 is 15 amino acids. V shed 5 bases and J shed 1 base, with 12 bases lying between them. Here the CDR3 reads CASSGVTGSNQPQHF. CDR3 sequence (DNA): TGTGCCAGCAGCGGCGTAACGGGGAGCAATCAGCCCCAGCATTTT.

This chain joins TRBV30 and TRBJ1-1; D gene unclear. The CDR3 extends over 12 amino acids. The V and J ends lost 4 bases and 3 bases respectively, with 9 bases between them. CDR1 is GTSNPN, CDR2 SVGIG, per germline (reference sequence). CDR3 residues: CAWKDFYTEAFF. The DNA for the CDR3 is TGTGCCTGGAAGGACTTCTACACTGAAGCTTTCTTT.

By share, this clone ranks as medium-sized. V gene TRBV7-2 combines with J gene TRBJ2-3; D remains ambiguous. CDR1 SGHTA and CDR2 FQGNSA come from the germline V gene. V was cut by 5 bases and J by 6 bases, with 9 bases left in between. The CDR3 is made up of 12 amino acids. CDR3 sequence: CASSQLVDTQYF. DNA for the CDR3: TGTGCCAGCAGCCAGCTAGTGGATACGCAGTATTTT.

The V gene is TRBV12-5, the J gene TRBJ1-5; 11 positions match TRBD1. V shed 6 bases and J 7 bases; nucleotides not matched to a gene: 14. The CDR3 spans 17 residues. The germline V gene has CDR1 LGHNT and CDR2 FRNRAP. CDR3 sequence (DNA): TGTGCTAGTGGCCTTGAGTCCGGACAGGGGGCACGGCAGCCCCAGCATTTT. This gives the protein CASGLESGQGARQPQHF.

The J gene is TRBJ2-1, the V gene TRBV27, with D possibly matching TRBD2 (5 bases). The CDR3 spans 16 residues. Trimming pared 2 bases from V and 5 bases from J, leaving 16 bases between. Germline V gives CDR1 MNHEY, CDR2 SMNVEV (reference sequence). The CDR3 sequence: CASSLVRANWNNEQFF. CDR3 coding DNA: TGTGCCAGCAGTTTAGTGCGGGCCAATTGGAACAATGAGCAGTTCTTC.

The rearrangement uses TRBV30 and TRBJ2-7, with TRBD1 as a possible D gene (6 bases). Trimming shortened V by 2 bases and J by 7 bases, and 18 bases separated the two germline ends. The CDR3 totals 14 residues. Germline V gives CDR1 GTSNPN, CDR2 SVGIG (reference sequence). The CDR3 loop reads CAWSKQWGPVEQYF. The CDR3 nucleotides are TGTGCCTGGAGTAAACAGTGGGGGCCGGTAGAGCAGTACTTC.

This clone is categorized as medium-sized (0.01 to 0.1%). V usage is TRBV27 and J usage is TRBJ1-2, with D unclear. Trimming pared 4 bases from V and 8 bases from J, leaving 11 bases between. Germline-derived CDR1 and CDR2 are MNHEY and SMNVEV (reference sequence). CDR3 length: 12 amino acids. CDR3 amino acids: CASSSIGGGYTF. DNA of the CDR3: TGTGCCAGCAGTTCAATAGGCGGGGGCTACACCTTC.

Judged by abundance, this clone is medium-sized (0.01 to 0.1%). Mismatch with germline at one junction end may stem from a read error. The chain joins TRBV5-1 to TRBJ2-7, with 7 bases that match TRBD1. This CDR3 has 13 amino acids. Germline lookup yields CDR1 SGHRS and CDR2 YFSETQ. This CDR3 reads CASSPDQTGIRHF. The CDR3 DNA reads TGCGCCAGCAGCCCTGATCAGACAGGGATCAGGCACTTC.

The chain joins TRBV9 to TRBJ1-6; D is perhaps TRBD1 (5 bases). V was trimmed by 0 bases and J by 10 bases, leaving 11 bases between them. CDR1 is SGDLS and CDR2 is YYNGEE in the germline V gene. The CDR3 is 14 residues long. In nucleotides, the CDR3 is TGTGCCAGCAGCGTAGTTGCAGGGAACTCACCCCTCCACTTT. Amino acids: CASSVVAGNSPLHF.

The V gene is TRBV7-8, the J gene TRBJ1-1; D gene uncertain. V was trimmed by 9 bases and J by 0 bases, leaving 14 bases between them. Germline loops: CDR1 SGHVS, CDR2 FQNEAQ. The CDR3 runs to 14 residues. CDR3 coding DNA: TGTGCCAGTTTTCCAGGCCCCATGAACACTGAAGCTTTCTTT. Amino acid sequence: CASFPGPMNTEAFF.

This rearrangement joins TRBV30 to TRBJ1-2; perhaps TRBD1 as D (5 bases). The CDR3 contains 14 residues. V lost 1 base, J lost 6 bases, and 15 bases lay in between. Germline loops: CDR1 GTSNPN, CDR2 SVGIG (reference sequence). The CDR3 region is CAWSEIRAADGYTF. CDR3 in DNA: TGTGCCTGGAGTGAGATCAGGGCAGCTGATGGCTACACCTTC.

There are a few counts of this clone. The chain employs TRBV18 and TRBJ2-3, with D possibly TRBD1 on 5 matching bases. The CDR3 totals 15 residues. Germline assignment: CDR1 KGHSH and CDR2 LQKENI. V lost 1 base to trimming and J lost 0 bases, with 8 bases between them. The CDR3 DNA reads as TGTGCCAGCTCACCACAGGGGATAAGCACAGATACGCAGTATTTT. Translated: CASSPQGISTDTQYF.

V gene TRBV7-9 combines with J gene TRBJ2-1; 8 bases agree with TRBD2. Trimming removed 6 bases from V and 4 bases from J; junction bases left unmatched: 8. CDR1 and CDR2 (germline): SEHNR, FQNEAQ (reference sequence). The CDR3 is 15 residues long. The CDR3 loop is CASSPAGGSYNEQFF. CDR3 coding DNA: TGTGCCAGCAGTCCCGCGGGGGGTTCTTACAATGAGCAGTTCTTC.

This chain connects TRBV19 to TRBJ2-7; the D is unclear. The V end was cut by 4 bases, the J end by 6 bases, with 10 bases between. The CDR3 is 12 residues long. Germline V lookup: CDR1 LNHDA, CDR2 SQIVND (reference sequence). In DNA form, the CDR3 reads TGTGCCAGTAGTACACCGCCGGGCGAGCAGTACTTC. This encodes CASSTPPGEQYF.

The chain is built from TRBV18 and TRBJ1-5; the D gene is possibly TRBD1 (5 bases). The germline CDR1 and CDR2 sequences are KGHSH and LQKENI. V lost 4 bases and J lost 6, with 16 bases in between. This CDR3 has 15 residues. The chain's CDR3 is CASSQSPGQGQPQHF. CDR3 nucleotides: TGTGCCAGCTCACAATCACCGGGCCAGGGTCAGCCCCAGCATTTT.

The chain links TRBV7-6 to TRBJ2-3; 9 positions match TRBD2. The CDR3 has 16 residues. Trimming cost V 1 base and J 4 bases; bases outside gene matches: 6. Looked up from germline, CDR1 is SGHVS and CDR2 is FNYEAQ. The CDR3 loop reads CASSLGRSGGADTQYF. CDR3 DNA: TGTGCCAGCAGCTTAGGTCGTAGCGGGGGCGCAGATACGCAGTATTTT.

The chain uses TRBV6-6 and TRBJ1-5; D is perhaps TRBD1 (6 bases). The germline V gene has CDR1 MNHNY and CDR2 SVGAGI (reference sequence). V dropped 6 bases and J dropped 5 bases, with 20 bases sitting between them. The CDR3 totals 16 residues. For the CDR3, the DNA is TGTGCCAGCAGCCGCCGCGGGGGGGCAACGGATCAGCCCCAGCATTTT. This codes for CASSRRGGATDQPQHF.

In this sample, this clone turned up a few times. The chain carries TRBV19 and TRBJ1-5; the match to TRBD1 covers 7 bases. Germline values: CDR1 LNHDA, CDR2 SQIVND (reference sequence). Trimming at V came to 7 bases and at J to 6 bases, leaving 12 bases not matched to a gene. The CDR3 runs 15 residues. The CDR3 nucleotides read TGTGCCAGTACCGACCGACAGGGAGGAAGTCAGCCCCAGCATTTT. This gives the protein CASTDRQGGSQPQHF.

This clone was observed a few times. This sequence joins TRBV5-1 and TRBJ2-3; D is possibly TRBD1 (6 bases). V dropped 7 bases and J dropped 2 bases, with 17 bases sitting between them. The CDR3 totals 15 residues. Germline lookup yields CDR1 SGHRS and CDR2 YFSETQ. The CDR3 spells CASASLGALTDTQYF. CDR3 DNA: TGCGCCAGCGCTTCGTTGGGGGCCCTCACAGATACGCAGTATTTT.

In this sample, this clone turned up a few times. The chain is built from TRBV11-3 and TRBJ2-7; D not certain. The CDR3 runs 14 residues. Trimming pared 5 bases from V and 1 base from J, leaving 12 bases between. In germline, CDR1 is SGHNT, CDR2 YENEEA. The CDR3 reads CASSPSRGSYEQYF. The CDR3 DNA is TGTGCCAGCAGCCCCTCCCGCGGTTCCTACGAGCAGTACTTC.

The gene calls are TRBV5-5 and TRBJ2-6; 8 bases align to TRBD1. V shed 0 bases, J shed 0 bases, and the junction held 8 bases outside the gene matches. CDR3 length: 19 residues. From germline, CDR1 is SGHKS and CDR2 YYEKEE (reference sequence). The CDR3 here is CASSLVWTGSGSGANVLTF. In nucleotides, the CDR3 is TGTGCCAGCAGCTTGGTCTGGACAGGGAGTGGCTCTGGGGCCAACGTCCTGACTTTC. Full variable domain (missing parts from reference TRBV5-5 and TRBJ2-6): DAGVTQSPTHLIKTRGQQVTLRCSPISGHKSVSWYQQVLGQGPQFIFQYYEKEERGRGNFPDRFSARQFPNYSSELNVNALLLGDSALYLCASSLVWTGSGSGANVLTFGAGSRLTVL.